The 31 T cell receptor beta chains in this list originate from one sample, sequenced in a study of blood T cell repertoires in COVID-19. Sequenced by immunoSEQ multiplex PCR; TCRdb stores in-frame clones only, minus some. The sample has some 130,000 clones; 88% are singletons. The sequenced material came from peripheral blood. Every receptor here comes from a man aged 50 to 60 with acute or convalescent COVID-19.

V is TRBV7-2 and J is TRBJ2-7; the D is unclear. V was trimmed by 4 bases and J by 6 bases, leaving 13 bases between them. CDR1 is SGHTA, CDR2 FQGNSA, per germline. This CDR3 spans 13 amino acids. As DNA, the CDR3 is TGTGCCAGCAGCTCGCAATTAGCTTCCGAGCAGTACTTC. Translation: CASSSQLASEQYF. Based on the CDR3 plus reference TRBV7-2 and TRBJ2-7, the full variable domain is GAGVSQSPSNKVTEKGKDVELRCDPISGHTALYWYRQSLGQGLEFLIYFQGNSAPDKSGLPSDRFSAERTGGSVSTLTIQRTQQEDSAVYLCASSSQLASEQYFGPGTRLTVT.

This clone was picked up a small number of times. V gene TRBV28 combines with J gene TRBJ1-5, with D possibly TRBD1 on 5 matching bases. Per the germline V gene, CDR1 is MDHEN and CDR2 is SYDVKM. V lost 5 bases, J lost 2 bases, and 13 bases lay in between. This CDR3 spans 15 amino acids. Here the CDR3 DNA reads TGTGCCAGCAGTCCAGACAGATTAGGCAATCAGCCCCAGCATTTT. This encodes CASSPDRLGNQPQHF.

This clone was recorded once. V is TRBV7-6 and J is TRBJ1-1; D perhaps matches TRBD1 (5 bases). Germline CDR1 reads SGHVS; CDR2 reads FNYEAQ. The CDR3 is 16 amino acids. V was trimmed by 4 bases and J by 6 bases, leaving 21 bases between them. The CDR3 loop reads CASSSYPKGKFPEAFF. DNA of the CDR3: TGTGCCAGCAGCTCCTACCCGAAGGGGAAGTTCCCTGAAGCTTTCTTT. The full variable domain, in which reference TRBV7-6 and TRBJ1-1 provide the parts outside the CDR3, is GAGVSQSPRYKVTKRGQDVALRCDPISGHVSLYWYRQALGQGPEFLTYFNYEAQQDKSGLPNDRFSAERPEGSISTLTIQRTEQRDSAMYRCASSSYPKGKFPEAFFGQGTRLTVV.

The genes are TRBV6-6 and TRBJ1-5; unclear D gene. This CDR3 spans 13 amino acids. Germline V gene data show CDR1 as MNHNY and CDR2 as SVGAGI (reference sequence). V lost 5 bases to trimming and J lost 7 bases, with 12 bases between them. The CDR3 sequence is CASSPGLKQPQHF. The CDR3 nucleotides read TGTGCCAGCAGTCCGGGGTTAAAGCAGCCCCAGCATTTT.

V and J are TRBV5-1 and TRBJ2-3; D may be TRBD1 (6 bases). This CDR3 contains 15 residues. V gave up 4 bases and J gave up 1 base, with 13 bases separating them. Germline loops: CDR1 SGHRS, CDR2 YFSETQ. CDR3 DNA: TGCGCCAGCAGCACGGACAGACAGGGCACAGATACGCAGTATTTT. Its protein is CASSTDRQGTDTQYF.

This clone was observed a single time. Written as DNA, the CDR3 is TGTGCCAGCAGTTCCTCGGTTGAGCAGTTCTTC. Encoded protein: CASSSSVEQFF. V is TRBV11-2 and J is TRBJ2-1; D remains unclear. Trimming shortened V by 6 bases and J by 9 bases, and 9 bases separated the two germline ends. This CDR3 region has 11 residues. The germline CDR1 and CDR2 sequences are SGHAT and FQNNGV.

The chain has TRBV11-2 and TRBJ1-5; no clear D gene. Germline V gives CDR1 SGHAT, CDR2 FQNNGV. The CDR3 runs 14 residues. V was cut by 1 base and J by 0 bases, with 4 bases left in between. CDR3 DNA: TGTGCCAGCAGCTTAGGACTTAGCAATCAGCCCCAGCATTTT. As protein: CASSLGLSNQPQHF. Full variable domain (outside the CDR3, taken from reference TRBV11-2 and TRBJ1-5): EAGVAQSPRYKIIEKRQSVAFWCNPISGHATLYWYQQILGQGPKLLIQFQNNGVVDDSQLPKDRFSAERLKGVDSTLKIQPAKLEDSAVYLCASSLGLSNQPQHFGDGTRLSIL.

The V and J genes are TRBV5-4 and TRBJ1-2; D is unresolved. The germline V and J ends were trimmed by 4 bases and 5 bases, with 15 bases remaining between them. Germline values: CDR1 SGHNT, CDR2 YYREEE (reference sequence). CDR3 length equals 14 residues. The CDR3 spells CASSPLGSRYGYTF. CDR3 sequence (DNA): TGTGCCAGCAGCCCCCTGGGGAGTCGGTATGGCTACACCTTC.

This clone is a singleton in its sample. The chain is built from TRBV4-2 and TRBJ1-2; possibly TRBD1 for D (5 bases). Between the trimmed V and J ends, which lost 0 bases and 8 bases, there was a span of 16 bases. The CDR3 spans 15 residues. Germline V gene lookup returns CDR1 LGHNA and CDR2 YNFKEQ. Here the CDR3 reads CASSQDYQGSGGYTF. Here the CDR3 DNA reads TGTGCCAGCAGCCAAGATTACCAGGGATCTGGGGGCTACACCTTC.

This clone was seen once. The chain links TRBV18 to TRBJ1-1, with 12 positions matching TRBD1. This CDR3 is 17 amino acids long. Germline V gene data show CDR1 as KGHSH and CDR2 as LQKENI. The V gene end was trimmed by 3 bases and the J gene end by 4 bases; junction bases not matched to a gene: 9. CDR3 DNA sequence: TGTGCCAGCTCACCTCTTCGGGACAGGGGGCTGGGCACTGAAGCTTTCTTT. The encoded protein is CASSPLRDRGLGTEAFF.

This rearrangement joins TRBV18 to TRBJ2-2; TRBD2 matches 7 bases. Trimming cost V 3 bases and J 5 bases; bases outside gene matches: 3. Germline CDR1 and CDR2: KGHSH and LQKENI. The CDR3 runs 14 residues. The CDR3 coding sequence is TGTGCCAGCTCACCGGGAGGGTGGACCGGGGAGCTGTTTTTT. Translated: CASSPGGWTGELFF.

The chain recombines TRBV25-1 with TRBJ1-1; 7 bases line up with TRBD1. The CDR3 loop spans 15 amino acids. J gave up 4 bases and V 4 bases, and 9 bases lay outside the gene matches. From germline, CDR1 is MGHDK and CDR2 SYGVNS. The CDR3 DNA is TGTGCCAGCAGTGCCCGACAGGGAGAAATCACTGAAGCTTTCTTT. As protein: CASSARQGEITEAFF.

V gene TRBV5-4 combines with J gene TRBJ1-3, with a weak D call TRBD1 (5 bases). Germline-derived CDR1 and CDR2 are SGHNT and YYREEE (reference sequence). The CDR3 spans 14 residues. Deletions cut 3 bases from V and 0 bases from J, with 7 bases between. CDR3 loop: CASSSGVSGNTIYF. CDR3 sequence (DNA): TGTGCCAGCAGCTCGGGGGTCTCTGGAAACACCATATATTTT.

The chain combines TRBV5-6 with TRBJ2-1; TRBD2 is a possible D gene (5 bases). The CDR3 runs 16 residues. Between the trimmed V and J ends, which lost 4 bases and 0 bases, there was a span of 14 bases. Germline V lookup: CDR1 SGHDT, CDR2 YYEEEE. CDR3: CASSRNRLSSYNEQFF. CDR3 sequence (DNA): TGTGCCAGCAGCCGGAATCGACTAAGCTCCTACAATGAGCAGTTCTTC.

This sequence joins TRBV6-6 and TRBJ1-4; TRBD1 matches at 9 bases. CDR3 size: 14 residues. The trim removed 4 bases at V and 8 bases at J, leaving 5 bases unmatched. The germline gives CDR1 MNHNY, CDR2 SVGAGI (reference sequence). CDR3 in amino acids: CASSSQQGAEKLFF. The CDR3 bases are TGTGCCAGCAGTTCCCAACAGGGGGCGGAAAAACTGTTTTTT.

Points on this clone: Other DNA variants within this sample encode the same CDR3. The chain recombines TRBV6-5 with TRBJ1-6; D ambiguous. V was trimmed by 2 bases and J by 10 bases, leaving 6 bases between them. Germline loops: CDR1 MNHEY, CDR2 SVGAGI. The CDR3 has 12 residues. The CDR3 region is CASSYRGSPLHF. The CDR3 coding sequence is TGTGCCAGCAGTTACAGAGGATCACCCCTCCACTTT.

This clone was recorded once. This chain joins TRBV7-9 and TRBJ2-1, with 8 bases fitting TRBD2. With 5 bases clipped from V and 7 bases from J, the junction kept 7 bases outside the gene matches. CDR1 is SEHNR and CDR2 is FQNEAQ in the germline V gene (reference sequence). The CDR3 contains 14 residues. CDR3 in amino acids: CASSTGLVGNEQFF. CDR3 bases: TGTGCCAGCAGCACGGGACTAGTGGGGAATGAGCAGTTCTTC.

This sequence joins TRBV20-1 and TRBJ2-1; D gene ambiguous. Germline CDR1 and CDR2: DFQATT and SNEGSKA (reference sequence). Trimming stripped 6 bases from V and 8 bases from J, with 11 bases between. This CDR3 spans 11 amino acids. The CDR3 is CSATVRDEQFF. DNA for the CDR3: TGCAGTGCAACTGTCCGGGATGAGCAGTTCTTC.

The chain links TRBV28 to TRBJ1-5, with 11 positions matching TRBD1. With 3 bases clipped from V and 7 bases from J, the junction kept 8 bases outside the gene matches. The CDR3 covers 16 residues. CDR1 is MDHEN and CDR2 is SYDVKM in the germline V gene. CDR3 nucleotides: TGTGCCAGCAGTTTCTTCGGACAGGGGGCTTGGCAGCCCCAGCATTTT. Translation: CASSFFGQGAWQPQHF.

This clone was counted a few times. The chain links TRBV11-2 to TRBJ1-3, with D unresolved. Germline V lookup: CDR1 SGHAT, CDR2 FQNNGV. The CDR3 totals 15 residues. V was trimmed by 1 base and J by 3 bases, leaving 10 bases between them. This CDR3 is CASSLGLVYGNTIYF. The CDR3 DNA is TGTGCCAGCAGCTTAGGACTCGTTTATGGAAACACCATATATTTT.

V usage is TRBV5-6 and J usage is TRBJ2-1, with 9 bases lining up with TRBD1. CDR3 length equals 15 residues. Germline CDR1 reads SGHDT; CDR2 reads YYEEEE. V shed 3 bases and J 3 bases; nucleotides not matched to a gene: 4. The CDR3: CASSWGQGFYNEQFF. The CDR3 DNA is TGTGCCAGCAGCTGGGGACAGGGATTCTACAATGAGCAGTTCTTC.

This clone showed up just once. CDR3 coding DNA: TGTGCCAGCAGCGTAGCCGTAGAGAATTCACCCCTCCACTTT. Its protein is CASSVAVENSPLHF. V usage is TRBV9 and J usage is TRBJ1-6; D uncertain. Trimming pared 0 bases from V and 7 bases from J, leaving 8 bases between. The CDR3 extends over 14 amino acids. In germline, CDR1 is SGDLS, CDR2 YYNGEE.

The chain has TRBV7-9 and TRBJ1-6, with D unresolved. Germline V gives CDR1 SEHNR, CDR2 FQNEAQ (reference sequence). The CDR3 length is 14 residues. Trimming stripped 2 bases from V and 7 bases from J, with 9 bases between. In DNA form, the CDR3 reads TGTGCCAGCAGCTTACTTCCCAGGAATTCACCCCTCCACTTT. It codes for CASSLLPRNSPLHF.

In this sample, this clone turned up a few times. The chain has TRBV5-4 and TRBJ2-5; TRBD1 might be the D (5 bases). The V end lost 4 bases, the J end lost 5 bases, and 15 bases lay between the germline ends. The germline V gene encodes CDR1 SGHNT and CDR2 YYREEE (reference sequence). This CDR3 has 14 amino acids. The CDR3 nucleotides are TGTGCCAGCAGCGACCCCAGGGTCCGGGAGACCCAGTACTTC. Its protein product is CASSDPRVRETQYF.

The CDR3 region is CASSIGGTPGNTIYF. The CDR3 DNA reads TGTGCCAGTAGTATCGGAGGGACCCCGGGAAACACCATATATTTT. The chain links TRBV19 to TRBJ1-3; TRBD1 might be the D (5 bases). Trimming stripped 3 bases from V and 4 bases from J, with 13 bases between. The CDR3 contains 15 residues. The germline V gene encodes CDR1 LNHDA and CDR2 SQIVND (reference sequence).

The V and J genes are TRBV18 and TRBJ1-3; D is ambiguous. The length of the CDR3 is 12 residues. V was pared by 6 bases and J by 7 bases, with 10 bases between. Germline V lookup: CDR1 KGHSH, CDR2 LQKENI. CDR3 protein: CASSGLSNTIYF. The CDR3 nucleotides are TGTGCCAGCTCCGGTCTTTCCAACACCATATATTTT. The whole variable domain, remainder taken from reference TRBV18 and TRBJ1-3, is NAGVMQNPRHLVRRRGQEARLRCSPMKGHSHVYWYRQLPEEGLKFMVYLQKENIIDESGMPKERFSAEFPKEGPSILRIQQVVRGDSAAYFCASSGLSNTIYFGEGSWLTVV.

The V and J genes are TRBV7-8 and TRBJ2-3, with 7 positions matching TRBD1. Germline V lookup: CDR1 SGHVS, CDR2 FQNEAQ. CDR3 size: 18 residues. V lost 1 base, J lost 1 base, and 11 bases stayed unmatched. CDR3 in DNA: TGTGCCAGCAGCTTAGGGGGACAGTGGGTTAGAGGCACAGATACGCAGTATTTT. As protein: CASSLGGQWVRGTDTQYF.

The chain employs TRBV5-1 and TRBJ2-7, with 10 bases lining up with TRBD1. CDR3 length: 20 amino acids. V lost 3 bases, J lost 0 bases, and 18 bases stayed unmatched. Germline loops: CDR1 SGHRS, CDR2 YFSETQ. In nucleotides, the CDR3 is TGCGCCAGCAGCTGGTGGCCGGGACAGGGGTACGAAGTTAGCTCCTACGAGCAGTACTTC. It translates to CASSWWPGQGYEVSSYEQYF.

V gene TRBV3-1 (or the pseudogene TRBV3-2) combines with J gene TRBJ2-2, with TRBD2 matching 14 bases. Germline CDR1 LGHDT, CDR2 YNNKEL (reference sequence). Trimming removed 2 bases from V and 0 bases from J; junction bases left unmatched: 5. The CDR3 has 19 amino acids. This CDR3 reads CASSQFGTSGGTNTGELFF. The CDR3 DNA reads TGTGCCAGCAGCCAATTCGGGACTAGCGGGGGCACGAACACCGGGGAGCTGTTTTTT.

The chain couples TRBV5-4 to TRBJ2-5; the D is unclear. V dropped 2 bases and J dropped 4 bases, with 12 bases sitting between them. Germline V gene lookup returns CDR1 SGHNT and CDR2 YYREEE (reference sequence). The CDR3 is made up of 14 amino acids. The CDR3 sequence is CASSFRGPGETQYF. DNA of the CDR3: TGTGCCAGCAGCTTTCGAGGCCCCGGAGAGACCCAGTACTTC. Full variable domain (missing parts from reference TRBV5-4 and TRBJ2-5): ETGVTQSPTHLIKTRGQQVTLRCSSQSGHNTVSWYQQALGQGPQFIFQYYREEENGRGNFPPRFSGLQFPNYSSELNVNALELDDSALYLCASSFRGPGETQYFGPGTRLLVL.

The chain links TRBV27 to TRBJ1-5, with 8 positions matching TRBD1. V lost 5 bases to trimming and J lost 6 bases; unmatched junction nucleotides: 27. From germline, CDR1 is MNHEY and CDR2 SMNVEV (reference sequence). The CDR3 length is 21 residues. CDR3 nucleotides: TGTGCCAGCAGTCCAACTCATAAAGGACAGGGATCTAGGAGGGGTAGTCAGCCCCAGCATTTT. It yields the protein CASSPTHKGQGSRRGSQPQHF.